The 15 T cell receptor beta chains below were found in one sample sequenced in a study of response to subunit inactivated influenza vaccine. Each CDR3 protein gets one entry after TCRdb re-called the RT-PCR reads with MiXCR. The sample lists approximately 530,000 distinct CDR3 sequences; about an eighth were seen once. The sample here was PBMCs from blood, taken about 40 days after vaccination. Every receptor here comes from a man aged 50 to 60 who received an inactivated influenza vaccine.

The J gene is TRBJ1-4, the V gene TRBV5-1, with a possible D match to TRBD1 (5 bases). With 4 bases removed from V and 4 bases from J, the gap between germline ends came to 14 bases. This CDR3 has 15 amino acids. Germline CDR1 and CDR2: SGHRS and YFSETQ. The CDR3 DNA reads as TGCGCCAGCAGCACTGGGGCAGCCTTTAATGAAAAACTGTTTTTT. It is translated as CASSTGAAFNEKLFF.

The rearrangement links TRBV28 to TRBJ2-1; the D gene is possibly TRBD1 (6 bases). With 4 bases removed from V and 1 base from J, the gap between germline ends came to 20 bases. The CDR3 is 18 amino acids. The germline CDR1 and CDR2 sequences are MDHEN and SYDVKM. The DNA for the CDR3 is TGTGCCAGCAGTTCCCTAGGGGGAAATCTGGGATCCTACAATGAGCAGTTCTTC. It translates to CASSSLGGNLGSYNEQFF.

The CDR3 reads CASRTGRGEQFF. The CDR3 bases are TGTGCCAGCCGAACCGGGAGGGGTGAGCAGTTCTTC. The chain has TRBV12-3 or TRBV12-4 and TRBJ2-1; TRBD2 aligns across 8 bases. After removal of 8 bases from V and 9 bases from J, the junction contained 6 bases not matched to a gene. The CDR3 is 12 amino acids.

The chain is built from TRBV7-9 and TRBJ2-2, with TRBD2 matching 9 bases. V gave up 5 bases and J gave up 5 bases; unmatched junction bases: 9. The length of the CDR3 is 16 residues. Germline V gene lookup returns CDR1 SEHNR and CDR2 FQNEAQ (reference sequence). The CDR3 region is CASSPTSSGITGELFF. In DNA form, the CDR3 reads TGTGCCAGCAGCCCAACCTCTAGCGGGATTACCGGGGAGCTGTTTTTT.

This chain joins TRBV6-2 or TRBV6-3 and TRBJ1-6; D gene unclear. The CDR3 contains 16 residues. V was clipped by 7 bases and J by 4 bases, with 17 bases between them. Looked up from germline, CDR1 is MNHEY and CDR2 is SVGEGT. For the CDR3, the DNA is TGTGCCAGCAACTTTGGATTAACCGTATATAATTCACCCCTCCACTTT. Protein product: CASNFGLTVYNSPLHF.

This clonotype was observed a handful of times. This sequence joins TRBV7-9 and TRBJ2-3; 7 bases map to TRBD2. This CDR3 has 14 residues. Trimming removed 5 bases from V and 3 bases from J; junction bases left unmatched: 5. Germline assignment: CDR1 SEHNR and CDR2 FQNEAQ (reference sequence). This CDR3 reads CASSGGVWTDTQYF. In DNA, the CDR3 is TGTGCCAGCAGCGGGGGGGTCTGGACAGATACGCAGTATTTT.

V is TRBV5-1 and J is TRBJ1-1, with TRBD1 matching over 10 bases. Germline CDR1 SGHRS, CDR2 YFSETQ. The CDR3 contains 16 residues. V was clipped by 4 bases and J by 4 bases; unmatched bases: 10. In nucleotides, the CDR3 is TGCGCCAGCAGCCCCAGACAGGGGGCTAAGGGCACTGAAGCTTTCTTT. Amino acid sequence: CASSPRQGAKGTEAFF.

The chain links TRBV7-2 to TRBJ1-2; unclear D gene. This CDR3 spans 14 amino acids. Trimming cost V 8 bases and J 1 base, with 14 bases left between them. The germline V gene encodes CDR1 SGHTA and CDR2 FQGNSA. The CDR3 bases are TGTGCCAGCTCCCCTCAGCGGGGTAACTATGGCTACACCTTC. Residues: CASSPQRGNYGYTF.

The J gene is TRBJ2-1, the V gene TRBV28; 8 positions match TRBD2. Looked up from germline, CDR1 is MDHEN and CDR2 is SYDVKM. The CDR3 covers 15 residues. Trimming removed 5 bases from V and 1 base from J; junction bases left unmatched: 4. CDR3 nucleotides: TGTGCCAGCAGTGATAGCGGGACTTCCTACAATGAGCAGTTCTTC. This encodes CASSDSGTSYNEQFF.

The V gene is TRBV12-3 or TRBV12-4, the J gene TRBJ2-1; no firm D call. This CDR3 spans 14 amino acids. V was shortened by 3 bases and J by 3 bases, with 9 bases between the two germline ends. DNA of the CDR3: TGTGCCAGCAGTTTTTTGGGCAACTACAATGAGCAGTTCTTC. Translating it yields CASSFLGNYNEQFF.

This chain links TRBV5-1 with TRBJ2-3; D assignment may be TRBD1 or TRBD2 (5 bases each). From germline, CDR1 is SGHRS and CDR2 YFSETQ. V was cut by 0 bases and J by 6 bases, with 17 bases left in between. The CDR3 is 16 residues long. The CDR3 DNA follows: TGCGCCAGCAGCTTGGTGGGACCAAACAGCGCGGATACGCAGTATTTT. Translating it yields CASSLVGPNSADTQYF.

This rearrangement joins TRBV24-1 to TRBJ2-3, with TRBD2 matching over 16 bases. This CDR3 is 18 amino acids long. CDR1 is KGHDR and CDR2 is SFDVKD in the germline V gene. J gave up 4 bases and V 7 bases, and 10 bases lay outside the gene matches. The CDR3 loop is CATRTAPGLAGGSDTQYF. The CDR3 nucleotides are TGTGCCACCAGAACCGCACCGGGACTAGCGGGAGGGTCAGATACGCAGTATTTT.

With regard to this clonotype: One junction end disagrees with the germline gene, perhaps due to a read error. The chain has TRBV7-7 and TRBJ2-5; TRBD2 matches at 11 bases. The CDR3 covers 15 residues. The germline V gene encodes CDR1 SSHAT and CDR2 FNYEAQ (reference sequence). CDR3 residues: CASSPTSGAGETQYF. The CDR3 coding sequence is TGTGCTAGCAGCCCGACTAGCGGGGCCGGGGAGACCCAGTACTTC.

The gene calls are TRBV3-1 and TRBJ2-1; D is possibly TRBD2 (5 bases). V was cut by 4 bases and J by 2 bases, with 9 bases left in between. Looked up from germline, CDR1 is LGHDT and CDR2 is YNNKEL (reference sequence). There are 14 residues in the CDR3. The CDR3 DNA sequence: TGTGCCAGCAGCCCCCGGGGAACCTACAATGAGCAGTTCTTC. Translating it yields CASSPRGTYNEQFF.

At least ten counts were recorded for this clonotype. The chain is built from TRBV6-1 and TRBJ2-7; 10 positions match TRBD1. This CDR3 is 15 amino acids long. The germline CDR1 and CDR2 sequences are MNHNS and SASEGT. The trim removed 5 bases at V and 2 bases at J, leaving 6 bases unmatched. The CDR3 here is CASSQGTGATYEQYF. In nucleotides, the CDR3 is TGTGCCAGCAGTCAAGGGACAGGGGCAACCTACGAGCAGTACTTC.